The 28 T cell receptor beta chains below come from one sample, sequenced in a study of OX40 agonist ivuxolimab in advanced cancers. Clones were read by immunoSEQ multiplex PCR, and TCRdb kept only the in-frame ones, dropping some. The repertoire holds approximately 91,000 clones, with about 83% as singletons. The source was CD4+ or CD8+ T cells sorted from blood, collected in a trial of the OX40 agonist ivuxolimab. These receptors all stem from an adult with an advanced solid tumor such as melanoma, head and neck, liver or kidney cancer.

This rearrangement joins TRBV28 to TRBJ1-1, with 7 positions matching TRBD1. In germline, CDR1 is MDHEN, CDR2 SYDVKM. The CDR3 has 13 residues. Unmatched junction bases numbered 8, after V lost 5 bases and J lost 8 bases. CDR3 residues: CASSPSQGREAFF. CDR3 DNA: TGTGCCAGCAGTCCCTCACAGGGGAGAGAAGCTTTCTTT.

This clone has just a few counts. One end of the junction is discordant with germline, which a read error may explain. The CDR3 DNA reads as TGTGCTAGCAGCTTATCCCCGTCCACAGATACGCAGTATTTT. Translating it yields CASSLSPSTDTQYF. The chain couples TRBV7-7 to TRBJ2-3; no reliable D call. There are 14 residues in the CDR3. Germline CDR1 reads SSHAT; CDR2 reads FNYEAQ (reference sequence).

The V and J genes are TRBV27 and TRBJ2-3, with D perhaps TRBD2 (7 bases). The length of the CDR3 is 15 residues. In germline, CDR1 is MNHEY, CDR2 SMNVEV (reference sequence). Trimming took 5 bases from V and 4 from J, leaving 16 bases between them. The CDR3 nucleotides are TGTGCCAGCAGTCTTGGGGGGGGCCTGCCAGATACGCAGTATTTT. Protein sequence: CASSLGGGLPDTQYF.

The chain recombines TRBV6-5 with TRBJ1-6; D not resolved. There are 14 residues in the CDR3. The V gene's germline CDR1 is MNHEY and CDR2 SVGAGI. Trimming left V 8 bases short and J 0 bases short, with 8 bases between. The CDR3 here is CASAQSSYNSPLHF. The CDR3 DNA is TGTGCCAGCGCCCAGAGCTCCTATAATTCACCCCTCCACTTT.

V and J are TRBV4-2 and TRBJ2-1, with a weak D call TRBD2 (7 bases). The CDR3 consists of 16 residues. Germline-derived CDR1 and CDR2 are LGHNA and YNFKEQ. Trimming left V 3 bases short and J 2 bases short, with 14 bases between. The CDR3 nucleotides are TGTGCCAGCAGCCAGGGGGGGGGCAAGCCCTACAATGAGCAGTTCTTC. It translates to CASSQGGGKPYNEQFF.

The J gene is TRBJ1-1, the V gene TRBV11-2, with 8 bases that match TRBD1. The germline V gene encodes CDR1 SGHAT and CDR2 FQNNGV. V shed 5 bases, J shed 0 bases, and the junction held 8 bases outside the gene matches. The CDR3 has 16 amino acids. CDR3 sequence reads: CASSARTGKVNTEAFF. For the CDR3, the DNA is TGTGCCAGCAGCGCACGGACAGGGAAGGTGAACACTGAAGCTTTCTTT.

J is TRBJ1-1 and V is TRBV18, with D perhaps TRBD1 (5 bases). V shed 1 base and J shed 3 bases, with 9 bases lying between them. Germline V lookup: CDR1 KGHSH, CDR2 LQKENI. This CDR3 region has 14 residues. The DNA of the CDR3 is TGTGCCAGCTCACCACAGGGGCGGGACACTGAAGCTTTCTTT. This codes for CASSPQGRDTEAFF.

The J gene is TRBJ1-3, the V gene TRBV28; 8 positions agree with TRBD1. Germline loops: CDR1 MDHEN, CDR2 SYDVKM. CDR3 length equals 17 residues. The junction had 14 bases not matched to a gene; V was cut back by 7 bases and J by 3 bases. The CDR3 sequence is CASILSPGQASGNTIYF. DNA for the CDR3: TGTGCCAGCATCCTCTCACCGGGACAGGCTAGTGGAAACACCATATATTTT.

The table lists this clone with a few counts. The chain joins TRBV11-2 to TRBJ1-1, with 8 bases fitting TRBD1. Trimming removed 4 bases from V and 11 bases from J; junction bases left unmatched: 18. This CDR3 comprises 16 residues. Per the germline V gene, CDR1 is SGHAT and CDR2 is FQNNGV. The CDR3, as DNA: TGTGCCAGCAGCTCACCCCGGGAGGGTCGCAGGGGGCTTGCTTTCTTT. Translated: CASSSPREGRRGLAFF.

Turning to this clone: Other DNA sequences in this specimen translate into the identical CDR3. The gene calls are TRBV25-1 and TRBJ2-1, with D tentatively TRBD1 (5 bases). CDR1 is MGHDK and CDR2 is SYGVNS in the germline V gene. The ends were cut back, 4 bases at V and 5 bases at J, with 12 bases in the middle. CDR3 size: 14 residues. The CDR3: CASSVGATDNEQFF. As DNA, the CDR3 is TGTGCCAGCAGTGTAGGGGCAACCGACAATGAGCAGTTCTTC.

CDR3 protein: CAISFGTSGTGELFF. The CDR3 DNA reads as TGTGCCATCAGCTTCGGGACTAGTGGTACCGGGGAGCTGTTTTTT. The chain recombines TRBV10-3 with TRBJ2-2; 8 nucleotides line up with TRBD2. This CDR3 spans 15 amino acids. Trimming cost V 6 bases and J 5 bases; bases outside gene matches: 8. Germline V CDR1 and CDR2: ENHRY, SYGVKD.

The rearrangement links TRBV7-9 to TRBJ2-3, with a possible D match to TRBD2 (6 bases). Germline values: CDR1 SEHNR, CDR2 FQNEAQ (reference sequence). The germline V and J ends were trimmed by 6 bases and 2 bases, with 15 bases remaining between them. The CDR3 has 15 residues. CDR3 residues: CASRKTGEVTDTQYF. Written as DNA, the CDR3 is TGTGCCAGCAGGAAGACGGGGGAAGTCACAGATACGCAGTATTTT.

V is TRBV28 and J is TRBJ2-4; no clear D gene. CDR3 length: 16 residues. Trimming left V 6 bases short and J 6 bases short, with 21 bases between. Germline V gives CDR1 MDHEN, CDR2 SYDVKM. The CDR3 region has the DNA TGTGCCAGCAGCTTCTTATACCCTCGTGGTCTAAACATTCAGTACTTC. Translating it yields CASSFLYPRGLNIQYF.

This clone was seen only a few times. V gene TRBV2 combines with J gene TRBJ2-1; no clear D. The ends were cut back, 7 bases at V and 8 bases at J, with 15 bases in the middle. Germline CDR1 SNHLY, CDR2 FYNNEI. The CDR3 totals 13 residues. As DNA, the CDR3 is TGTGCCAGCAATCGTGAGTCGCAGGATGAGCAGTTCTTC. Its translation is CASNRESQDEQFF.

The chain carries TRBV7-9 and TRBJ2-3; D unclear. The CDR3 consists of 14 residues. V was shortened by 5 bases and J by 1 base, with 10 bases between the two germline ends. Germline lookup yields CDR1 SEHNR and CDR2 FQNEAQ (reference sequence). The CDR3 bases are TGTGCCAGCAGCCCTCTAGTTGGCACAGATACGCAGTATTTT. Translating gives CASSPLVGTDTQYF.

The V and J genes are TRBV10-3 and TRBJ2-2, with D uncertain. Germline-derived CDR1 and CDR2 are ENHRY and SYGVKD. Trimming took off 3 bases at V and 7 bases at J, with 9 bases between the two ends. The CDR3 runs 13 residues. The CDR3 loop reads CAISDRKDGELFF. CDR3 nucleotides: TGTGCCATCAGTGATAGGAAGGACGGGGAGCTGTTTTTT.

The chain employs TRBV27 and TRBJ1-5, with D perhaps matching TRBD1 (6 bases). The V gene lost 6 bases and the J gene lost 9 bases, with 18 bases spanning the gap. Germline CDR1 is MNHEY and CDR2 is SMNVEV (reference sequence). CDR3 length: 14 amino acids. The CDR3 nucleotides are TGTGCCAGCAGCCCCCTACAGGGTAGGAGGCCCCAGCATTTT. Amino acid sequence: CASSPLQGRRPQHF.

The rearrangement joins TRBV7-3 to TRBJ2-5; D gene uncertain. Trimming removed 2 bases from V and 1 base from J, with 8 bases in between. The V gene's germline CDR1 is SGHTA and CDR2 FQGTGA. The CDR3 totals 14 residues. The CDR3 sequence is CASSLGTTQETQYF. CDR3 DNA sequence: TGTGCCAGCAGCTTAGGCACTACCCAAGAGACCCAGTACTTC. Full variable domain (remainder filled in from reference TRBV7-3 and TRBJ2-5): GAGVSQTPSNKVTEKGKYVELRCDPISGHTALYWYRQSLGQGPEFLIYFQGTGAADDSGLPNDRFFAVRPEGSVSTLKIQRTERGDSAVYLCASSLGTTQETQYFGPGTRLLVL.

About this clone: The germline gene is not matched at one end of the junction; a read error may be the cause. The CDR3 sequence is CASSLGQNNEQFF. The CDR3 nucleotides are TGTGCTAGCAGCTTAGGACAGAACAATGAGCAGTTCTTC. This chain uses TRBV7-7 with TRBJ2-1; TRBD1 is a possible D gene (6 bases). Germline CDR1 and CDR2: SSHAT and FNYEAQ (reference sequence). This CDR3 contains 13 residues.

V and J are TRBV15 and TRBJ1-2, with D perhaps matching TRBD1 (6 bases). The CDR3 length is 14 residues. The germline V gene has CDR1 LNHNV and CDR2 YYDKDF (reference sequence). V lost 0 bases and J 8 bases, leaving 13 bases between the germline ends. In DNA, the CDR3 is TGTGCCACCAGCAGAGATGTGGGGGCAAGGGGCTACACCTTC. Its translation is CATSRDVGARGYTF.

The V gene is TRBV5-4, the J gene TRBJ2-7; TRBD2 is a possible D gene (7 bases). CDR1 is SGHNT and CDR2 is YYREEE in the germline V gene (reference sequence). The V and J ends lost 0 bases and 5 bases respectively, with 12 bases between them. The CDR3 loop spans 14 amino acids. The CDR3 sequence: CASSLEWGGHEQYF. As DNA, the CDR3 is TGTGCCAGCAGCTTGGAGTGGGGGGGCCACGAGCAGTACTTC.

The chain employs TRBV2 and TRBJ2-7, with D perhaps given as TRBD1 or TRBD2 (5 bases each). Germline loops: CDR1 SNHLY, CDR2 FYNNEI. V lost 8 bases to trimming and J lost 2 bases, with 22 bases between them. The CDR3 contains 16 residues. The CDR3 nucleotides read TGTGCCAGCGGCGAAACCGGGAAGAGGGGAACCTACGAGCAGTACTTC. Its protein product is CASGETGKRGTYEQYF.

The J gene is TRBJ1-6, the V gene TRBV29-1; 8 positions agree with TRBD1. Germline CDR1 is SQVTM and CDR2 is ANQGSEA. The CDR3 loop spans 13 amino acids. V shed 6 bases, J shed 8 bases, and the junction held 6 bases outside the gene matches. The CDR3 DNA sequence: TGCAGCGTGTCGACAGGGGCCGATTCACCCCTCCACTTT. This codes for CSVSTGADSPLHF. Complete variable domain (other parts from reference TRBV29-1 and TRBJ1-6): SAVISQKPSRDICQRGTSLTIQCQVDSQVTMMFWYRQQPGQSLTLIATANQGSEATYESGFVIDKFPISRPNLTFSTLTVSNMSPEDSSIYLCSVSTGADSPLHFGNGTRLTVT.

The rearrangement uses TRBV15 and TRBJ2-3, with D possibly matching TRBD1 (5 bases). The V gene lost 3 bases and the J gene lost 0 bases, with 10 bases spanning the gap. Germline V CDR1 and CDR2: LNHNV, YYDKDF (reference sequence). CDR3 length equals 15 residues. The CDR3 sequence is CATSRAQGSTDTQYF. CDR3 nucleotide sequence: TGTGCCACCAGCAGGGCCCAGGGTAGCACAGATACGCAGTATTTT.

V gene TRBV7-3 combines with J gene TRBJ1-6; no firm D call. Deletions cut 2 bases from V and 8 bases from J, with 10 bases between. The CDR3 runs 14 residues. Germline-derived CDR1 and CDR2 are SGHTA and FQGTGA. The CDR3 protein is CASSLLGRDSPLHF. The CDR3 DNA sequence: TGTGCCAGCAGCTTACTCGGGAGGGATTCACCCCTCCACTTT. Looking up the rest from reference TRBV7-3 and TRBJ1-6 gives the full variable domain: GAGVSQTPSNKVTEKGKYVELRCDPISGHTALYWYRQSLGQGPEFLIYFQGTGAADDSGLPNDRFFAVRPEGSVSTLKIQRTERGDSAVYLCASSLLGRDSPLHFGNGTRLTVT.

The V call is TRBV6-1, the J call TRBJ2-7, with TRBD1 matching 7 bases. V dropped 5 bases and J dropped 3; count of bases not matched to a gene: 10. The CDR3 runs 15 residues. Germline CDR1 and CDR2: MNHNS and SASEGT. The CDR3 reads CASSTLSGQIYEQYF. DNA of the CDR3: TGTGCCAGCAGTACCCTCTCGGGACAGATCTACGAGCAGTACTTC.

The rearrangement uses TRBV7-9 and TRBJ2-7; D gene uncertain. The CDR3 is made up of 15 amino acids. In germline, CDR1 is SEHNR, CDR2 FQNEAQ (reference sequence). Trimming removed 5 bases at V and 1 base at J, with 15 bases between. The chain's CDR3 is CASSPPKVGSYEQYF. The CDR3 DNA reads TGTGCCAGCAGCCCCCCTAAGGTCGGATCCTACGAGCAGTACTTC.

The chain links TRBV5-1 to TRBJ1-1, with TRBD1 matching over 7 bases. The CDR3 spans 13 residues. With 6 bases clipped from V and 7 bases from J, the junction kept 9 bases outside the gene matches. Per germline, CDR1 SGHRS and CDR2 YFSETQ. DNA of the CDR3: TGCGCCAGCACCCTGGGACAGTTAAGTGAAGCTTTCTTT. Residues: CASTLGQLSEAFF.